These 14 T cell receptor beta chains were sequenced from one sample in a study of blood T cells in healthy people across ages. Alongside a J-beta primer mix, a sample-barcoded 5' primer served in a second PCR lasting about 6 to 12 cycles. MiXCR was run by TCRdb on the 5' RACE reads, yielding one entry per CDR3 protein. The table includes fewer than 900,000 distinct CDR3 sequences, about 42% detected once. Sequencing used blood. The receptors come from a woman in her sixties in good health.

The rearrangement uses TRBV5-5 and TRBJ2-5; D gene uncertain. This CDR3 region has 13 residues. Germline CDR1 reads SGHKS; CDR2 reads YYEKEE (reference sequence). Trimming pared 0 bases from V and 5 bases from J, leaving 8 bases between. The CDR3 region is CASSLEPWETQYF. The CDR3 coding sequence is TGTGCCAGCAGCTTGGAACCGTGGGAGACCCAGTACTTC.

This clonotype was seen many times. V is TRBV29-1 and J is TRBJ2-4; D is unclear. Trimming stripped 4 bases from V and 1 base from J, with 8 bases between. The CDR3 sequence is 13 residues long. The V gene's germline CDR1 is SQVTM and CDR2 ANQGSEA. The CDR3 spells CSVGQNAKNIQYF. Here the CDR3 DNA reads TGCAGCGTTGGTCAGAACGCCAAAAACATTCAGTACTTC.

V and J are TRBV3-1 and TRBJ1-1; the match to TRBD1 covers 8 bases. The V segment lost 5 bases and the J segment 5 bases; nucleotides outside the gene matches: 4. Germline CDR1 and CDR2: LGHDT and YNNKEL (reference sequence). This CDR3 region has 13 residues. The CDR3 region is CASSSRGRTEAFF. CDR3 in DNA: TGTGCCAGCAGCTCCAGGGGGCGGACTGAAGCTTTCTTT.

This clonotype occurred many times. The chain joins TRBV29-1 to TRBJ2-7; 10 nucleotides agree with TRBD1. Germline V gives CDR1 SQVTM, CDR2 ANQGSEA. The CDR3 consists of 13 residues. Germline trimming cut 7 bases from V and 7 bases from J; bases unmatched to any gene: 10. CDR3 in amino acids: CSAGTGERREQYF. In nucleotides, the CDR3 is TGCAGCGCCGGGACAGGGGAAAGGAGGGAGCAGTACTTC.

This clonotype has just a few counts. The junction departs from germline at one end; a sequencing error may be responsible. The CDR3 protein is CASNLSWPRLRHIQYF. In nucleotides, the CDR3 is TGTGCCAGCAACTTATCTTGGCCCAGGCTTAGACACATTCAGTACTTC. V usage is TRBV7-2 and J usage is TRBJ2-4; D gene ambiguous. The CDR3 is 16 amino acids. From germline, CDR1 is SGHTA and CDR2 FQGNSA.

The V and J genes are TRBV29-1 and TRBJ2-3; D unclear. This CDR3 is 13 amino acids long. V dropped 6 bases and J dropped 0 bases, with 10 bases sitting between them. Germline V gives CDR1 SQVTM, CDR2 ANQGSEA. DNA for the CDR3: TGCAGCGTCGCGGACGGAAGCACAGATACGCAGTATTTT. It codes for CSVADGSTDTQYF.

The chain combines TRBV6-2 or TRBV6-3 with TRBJ2-3, with a possible D match to TRBD1 (6 bases). The V end was cut by 2 bases, the J end by 4 bases, with 19 bases between. The CDR3 loop spans 17 amino acids. In germline, CDR1 is MNHEY, CDR2 SVGEGT. In nucleotides, the CDR3 is TGTGCCAGCAGTTACGTGGTGGGCAGGGGAGATTCAGATACGCAGTATTTT. Amino acid sequence: CASSYVVGRGDSDTQYF.

This chain uses TRBV5-1 with TRBJ2-7; tentatively, D is TRBD2 (7 bases). CDR3 length equals 11 residues. Per the germline V gene, CDR1 is SGHRS and CDR2 is YFSETQ. The V end was cut by 7 bases, the J end by 6 bases, with 11 bases between. CDR3 DNA sequence: TGCGCCAGCGGACTAGGGGGCGAGCAGTACTTC. Its translation is CASGLGGEQYF.

This clonotype was picked up a small number of times. The chain recombines TRBV20-1 with TRBJ2-7, with D hard to call. Germline assignment: CDR1 DFQATT and CDR2 SNEGSKA (reference sequence). Trimming took off 5 bases at V and 0 bases at J, with 14 bases between the two ends. The CDR3 consists of 14 residues. CDR3 region: CSAQRQSNSYEQYF. The CDR3 region has the DNA TGCAGTGCTCAGAGGCAGTCTAACTCCTACGAGCAGTACTTC.

The chain uses TRBV28 and TRBJ1-2, with D maybe TRBD1 (5 bases). V was pared by 11 bases and J by 4 bases, with 17 bases between. This CDR3 contains 13 residues. Germline V gene data show CDR1 as MDHEN and CDR2 as SYDVKM. CDR3 sequence (DNA): TGTGCCGGCACCGGGGCAGTCTCCTATGGCTACACCTTC. Its translation: CAGTGAVSYGYTF.

A remark on this clonotype: The junction and the germline gene differ at one end; a read error may be behind it. V gene TRBV18 combines with J gene TRBJ1-2; tentative D call: TRBD1 (5 bases). The CDR3 is 12 residues long. Germline CDR1 and CDR2: KGHSH and LQKENI. CDR3 coding DNA: TGTGCCAGCTCACCACGGGGCTATGACTACACCTTC. Its protein product is CASSPRGYDYTF.

This clonotype was seen a few times. The rearrangement uses TRBV4-2 and TRBJ2-7, with 8 bases identical to TRBD1. The junction had 13 bases not matched to a gene; V was cut back by 0 bases and J by 0 bases. The CDR3 totals 19 residues. Germline assignment: CDR1 LGHNA and CDR2 YNFKEQ. The CDR3 spells CASSQDAGQGPLSSYEQYF. The CDR3 nucleotides read TGTGCCAGCAGCCAAGATGCCGGACAGGGTCCTTTAAGCTCCTACGAGCAGTACTTC.

This clonotype was detected only a few times. V usage is TRBV7-2 and J usage is TRBJ2-1; possibly TRBD1 for D (6 bases). CDR1 is SGHTA, CDR2 FQGNSA, per germline. The CDR3 has 15 amino acids. V was cut by 4 bases and J by 8 bases, with 18 bases left in between. The CDR3 DNA sequence: TGTGCCAGCAGCTCCACTACCATGGGGGCTTATGAGCAGTTCTTC. Its protein product is CASSSTTMGAYEQFF.

Regarding this clonotype: An end of the junction does not agree with germline; a read error may underlie this. This sequence joins TRBV7-2 and TRBJ1-6; possible D gene TRBD1, 5 bases. Germline V gives CDR1 SGHTA, CDR2 FQGNSA. The CDR3 totals 16 residues. Here the CDR3 reads CASSLSAQGNRSPPHF. For the CDR3, the DNA is TGTGCCAGCAGCCTGAGTGCCCAGGGAAATCGTTCACCCCCCCACTTT.